These 6 T cell receptor beta chains were all obtained from the same sample, sequenced in a study of shared clonotypes between healthy human individuals. Some clones are missing from TCRdb's copy, which holds only in-frame ones; the method was immunoSEQ multiplex PCR. The top ten clones hold more than 0.12% of a sample with roughly 2.5 million clones, more than 90% of them seen once. The sample comprised naive CD4+ T cells sorted from blood. Described subset: CD45RA+ positively selected. The receptor source for this set is a man aged 18 to 30 in good health.

The chain is built from TRBV27 and TRBJ1-2, with D tentatively TRBD1 (5 bases). This CDR3 spans 13 amino acids. Between the trimmed V and J ends, which lost 3 bases and 6 bases, there was a span of 11 bases. Germline V gene data show CDR1 as MNHEY and CDR2 as SMNVEV (reference sequence). The CDR3 sequence is CASSFRGGNGYTF. DNA of the CDR3: TGTGCCAGCAGTTTCCGGGGGGGGAATGGCTACACCTTC.

The rearrangement links TRBV21-1 to TRBJ1-5; TRBD1 is taken as the D call from the table, unchecked against the DNA. TRBV21-1 is termed a pseudogene. This CDR3 has 14 residues. The CDR3 here is CASRFQEGGQPQHF. The CDR3 DNA reads as TGTGCCAGCAGATTCCAAGAAGGGGGTCAGCCCCAGCATTTT.

The chain has TRBV12-5 and TRBJ1-2; no definite D call. Germline lookup yields CDR1 LGHNT and CDR2 FRNRAP. V lost 1 base and J lost 2, with 11 bases in between. The CDR3 is 15 amino acids. CDR3 protein: CASGLGTVLNYGYTF. The CDR3 coding sequence is TGTGCTAGTGGTTTGGGAACAGTGCTCAACTATGGCTACACCTTC. The full variable domain, rest sourced from reference TRBV12-5 and TRBJ1-2, is DARVTQTPRHKVTEMGQEVTMRCQPILGHNTVFWYRQTMMQGLELLAYFRNRAPLDDSGMPKDRFSAEMPDATLATLKIQPSEPRDSAVYFCASGLGTVLNYGYTFGSGTRLTVV.

The chain is built from TRBV5-4 and TRBJ2-1; 8 bases line up with TRBD2. CDR1 SGHNT and CDR2 YYREEE come from the germline V gene (reference sequence). This CDR3 has 15 amino acids. V shed 4 bases, J shed 8 bases, and the junction held 11 bases outside the gene matches. The CDR3 here is CASSPDRGRHYEQFF. The CDR3 bases are TGTGCCAGCAGCCCTGATCGCGGGAGGCACTATGAGCAGTTCTTC.

The chain links TRBV27 to TRBJ2-1; 7 bases match TRBD2. Germline V gives CDR1 MNHEY, CDR2 SMNVEV (reference sequence). CDR3 length: 15 amino acids. The J segment lost 4 bases and the V segment lost 2 bases, leaving 5 bases of the junction unmatched. The CDR3 nucleotides are TGTGCCAGCAGTTTAGGGCGGGAGATGTACAATGAGCAGTTCTTC. Protein sequence: CASSLGREMYNEQFF.

V is TRBV7-9 and J is TRBJ2-5; 7 bases match TRBD1. This CDR3 spans 15 amino acids. V lost 5 bases, J lost 4 bases, and 10 bases stayed unmatched. CDR1 is SEHNR and CDR2 is FQNEAQ in the germline V gene (reference sequence). The CDR3 spells CASSRPTGEAETQYF. The CDR3 nucleotides read TGTGCCAGCAGCCGGCCTACAGGGGAAGCAGAGACCCAGTACTTC.